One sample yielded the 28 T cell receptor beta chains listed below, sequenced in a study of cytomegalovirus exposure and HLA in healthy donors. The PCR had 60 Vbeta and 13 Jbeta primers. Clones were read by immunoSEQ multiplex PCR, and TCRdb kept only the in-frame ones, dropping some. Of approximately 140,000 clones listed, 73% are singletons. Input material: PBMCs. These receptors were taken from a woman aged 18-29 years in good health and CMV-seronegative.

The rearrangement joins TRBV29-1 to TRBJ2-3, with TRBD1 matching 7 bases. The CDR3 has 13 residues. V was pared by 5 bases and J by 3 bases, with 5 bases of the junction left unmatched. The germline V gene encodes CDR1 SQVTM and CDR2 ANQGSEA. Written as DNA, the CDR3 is TGCAGCGTTCCGACAGGGTGGACAGATACGCAGTATTTT. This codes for CSVPTGWTDTQYF.

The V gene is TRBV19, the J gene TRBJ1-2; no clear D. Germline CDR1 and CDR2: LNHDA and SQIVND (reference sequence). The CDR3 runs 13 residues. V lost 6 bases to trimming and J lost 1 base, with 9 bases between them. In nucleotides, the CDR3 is TGTGCCAGTAGGGAGAGGATTAACTATGGCTACACCTTC. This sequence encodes CASRERINYGYTF.

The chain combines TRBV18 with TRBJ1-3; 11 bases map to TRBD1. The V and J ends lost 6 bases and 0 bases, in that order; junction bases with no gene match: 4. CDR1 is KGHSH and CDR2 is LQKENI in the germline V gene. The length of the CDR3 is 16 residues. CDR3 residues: CASSLDRGLSGNTIYF. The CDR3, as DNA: TGTGCCAGCTCCCTGGACAGGGGGCTCTCTGGAAACACCATATATTTT.

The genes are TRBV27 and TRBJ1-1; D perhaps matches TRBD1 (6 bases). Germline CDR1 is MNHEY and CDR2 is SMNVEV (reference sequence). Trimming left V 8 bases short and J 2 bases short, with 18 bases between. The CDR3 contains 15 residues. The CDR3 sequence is CASGTPGDLNTEAFF. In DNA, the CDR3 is TGTGCCAGCGGTACCCCAGGGGACCTAAACACTGAAGCTTTCTTT.

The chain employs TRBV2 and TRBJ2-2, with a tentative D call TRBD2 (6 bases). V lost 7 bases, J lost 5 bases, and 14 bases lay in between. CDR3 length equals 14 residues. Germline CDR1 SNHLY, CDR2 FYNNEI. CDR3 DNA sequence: TGTGCCAGCAATCCGGGACTCAAGACCGGGGAGCTGTTTTTT. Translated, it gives CASNPGLKTGELFF.

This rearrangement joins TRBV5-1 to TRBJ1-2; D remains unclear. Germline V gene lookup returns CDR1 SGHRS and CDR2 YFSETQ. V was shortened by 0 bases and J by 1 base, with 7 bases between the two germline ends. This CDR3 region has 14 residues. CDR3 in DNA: TGCGCCAGCAGCTTGGGGCACAGTAACTATGGCTACACCTTC. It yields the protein CASSLGHSNYGYTF. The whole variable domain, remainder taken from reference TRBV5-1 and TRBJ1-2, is KAGVTQTPRYLIKTRGQQVTLSCSPISGHRSVSWYQQTPGQGLQFLFEYFSETQRNKGNFPGRFSGRQFSNSRSEMNVSTLELGDSALYLCASSLGHSNYGYTFGSGTRLTVV.

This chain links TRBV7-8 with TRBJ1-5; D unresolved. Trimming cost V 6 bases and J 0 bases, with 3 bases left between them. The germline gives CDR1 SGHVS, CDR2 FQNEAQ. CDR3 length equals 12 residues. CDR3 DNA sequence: TGTGCCAGCAGTTATAGCAATCAGCCCCAGCATTTT. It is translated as CASSYSNQPQHF.

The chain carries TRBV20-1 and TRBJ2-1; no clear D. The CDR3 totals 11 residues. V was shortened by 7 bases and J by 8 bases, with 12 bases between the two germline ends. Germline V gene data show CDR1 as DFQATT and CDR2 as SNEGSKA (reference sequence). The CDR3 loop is CSVGRVHEQFF. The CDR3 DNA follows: TGCAGTGTTGGTAGAGTCCATGAGCAGTTCTTC.

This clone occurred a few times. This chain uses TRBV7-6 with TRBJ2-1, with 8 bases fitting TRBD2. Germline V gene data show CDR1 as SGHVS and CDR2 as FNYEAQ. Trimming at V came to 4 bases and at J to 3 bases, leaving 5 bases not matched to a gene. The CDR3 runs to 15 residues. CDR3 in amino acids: CASSSLAGFYNEQFF. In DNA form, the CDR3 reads TGTGCCAGCAGCTCGCTAGCGGGTTTCTACAATGAGCAGTTCTTC.

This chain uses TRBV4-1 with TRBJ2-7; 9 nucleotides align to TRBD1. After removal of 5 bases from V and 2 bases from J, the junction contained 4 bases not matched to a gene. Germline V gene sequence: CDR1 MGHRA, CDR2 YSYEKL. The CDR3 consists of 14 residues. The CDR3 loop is CASSWGQGTYEQYF. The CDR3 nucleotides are TGCGCCAGCAGCTGGGGACAGGGAACCTACGAGCAGTACTTC.

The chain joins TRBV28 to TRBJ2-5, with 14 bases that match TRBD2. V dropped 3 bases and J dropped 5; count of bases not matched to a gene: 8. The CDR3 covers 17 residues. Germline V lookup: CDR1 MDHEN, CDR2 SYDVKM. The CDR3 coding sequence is TGTGCCAGCAGTTTGGCCCGACTAGCGGGGGGGCAGGAGACCCAGTACTTC. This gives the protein CASSLARLAGGQETQYF.

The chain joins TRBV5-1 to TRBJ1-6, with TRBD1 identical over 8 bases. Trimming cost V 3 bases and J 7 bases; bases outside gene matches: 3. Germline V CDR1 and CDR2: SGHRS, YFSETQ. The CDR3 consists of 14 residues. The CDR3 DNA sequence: TGCGCCAGCAGCTGGACAGGGAGGAATTCACCCCTCCACTTT. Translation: CASSWTGRNSPLHF. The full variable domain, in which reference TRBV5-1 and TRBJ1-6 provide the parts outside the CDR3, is KAGVTQTPRYLIKTRGQQVTLSCSPISGHRSVSWYQQTPGQGLQFLFEYFSETQRNKGNFPGRFSGRQFSNSRSEMNVSTLELGDSALYLCASSWTGRNSPLHFGNGTRLTVT.

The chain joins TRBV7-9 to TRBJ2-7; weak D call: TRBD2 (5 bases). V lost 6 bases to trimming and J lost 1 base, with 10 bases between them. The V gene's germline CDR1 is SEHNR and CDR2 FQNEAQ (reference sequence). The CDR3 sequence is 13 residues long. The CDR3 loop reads CASRDGKSYEQYF. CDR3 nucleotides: TGTGCCAGCAGGGACGGGAAGTCCTACGAGCAGTACTTC.

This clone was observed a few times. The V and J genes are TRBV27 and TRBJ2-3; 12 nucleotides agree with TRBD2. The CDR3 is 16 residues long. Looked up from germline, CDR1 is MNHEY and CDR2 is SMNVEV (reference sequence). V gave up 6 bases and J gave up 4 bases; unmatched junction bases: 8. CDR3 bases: TGTGCCAGCAGAAGGACGACTAGCGGGAGAGCAGATACGCAGTATTTT. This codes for CASRRTTSGRADTQYF.

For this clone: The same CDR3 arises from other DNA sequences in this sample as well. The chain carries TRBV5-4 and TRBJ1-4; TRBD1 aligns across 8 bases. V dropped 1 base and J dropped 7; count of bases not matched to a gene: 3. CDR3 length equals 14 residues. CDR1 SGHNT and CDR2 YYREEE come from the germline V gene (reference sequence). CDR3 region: CASSLQGAGEKLFF. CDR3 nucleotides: TGTGCCAGCAGCTTGCAGGGGGCAGGTGAAAAACTGTTTTTT.

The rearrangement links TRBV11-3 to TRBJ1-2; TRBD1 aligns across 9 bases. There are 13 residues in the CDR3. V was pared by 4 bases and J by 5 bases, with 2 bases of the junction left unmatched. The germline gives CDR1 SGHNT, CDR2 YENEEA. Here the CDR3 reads CASSSGQGYGYTF. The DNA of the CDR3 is TGTGCCAGCAGCTCGGGACAGGGATATGGCTACACCTTC.

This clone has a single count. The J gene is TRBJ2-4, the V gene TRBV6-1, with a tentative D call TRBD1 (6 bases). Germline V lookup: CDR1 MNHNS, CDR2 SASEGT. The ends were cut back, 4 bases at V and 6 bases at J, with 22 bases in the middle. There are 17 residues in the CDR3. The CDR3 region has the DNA TGTGCCAGCAGTGTTTTGGCAGGGGAGAATATGGGAAACATTCAGTACTTC. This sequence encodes CASSVLAGENMGNIQYF.

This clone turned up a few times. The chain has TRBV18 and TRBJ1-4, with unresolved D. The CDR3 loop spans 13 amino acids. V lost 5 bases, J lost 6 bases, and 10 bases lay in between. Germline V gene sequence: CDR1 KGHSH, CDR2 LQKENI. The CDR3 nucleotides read TGTGCCAGCTCATGGGCAGTGGATGAAAAACTGTTTTTT. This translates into CASSWAVDEKLFF.

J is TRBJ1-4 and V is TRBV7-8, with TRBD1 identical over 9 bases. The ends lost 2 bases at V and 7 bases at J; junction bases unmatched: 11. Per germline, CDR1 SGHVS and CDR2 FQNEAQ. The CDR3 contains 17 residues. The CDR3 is CASSLLRYRGLGEKLFF. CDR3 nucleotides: TGTGCCAGCAGCTTATTGAGGTACAGGGGGCTAGGTGAAAAACTGTTTTTT.

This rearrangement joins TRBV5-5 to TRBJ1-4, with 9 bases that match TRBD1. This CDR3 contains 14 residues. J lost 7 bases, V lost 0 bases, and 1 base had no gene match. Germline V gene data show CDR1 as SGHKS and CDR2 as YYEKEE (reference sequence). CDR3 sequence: CASSLGDRVEKLFF. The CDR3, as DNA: TGTGCCAGCAGCTTGGGGGACAGGGTTGAAAAACTGTTTTTT.

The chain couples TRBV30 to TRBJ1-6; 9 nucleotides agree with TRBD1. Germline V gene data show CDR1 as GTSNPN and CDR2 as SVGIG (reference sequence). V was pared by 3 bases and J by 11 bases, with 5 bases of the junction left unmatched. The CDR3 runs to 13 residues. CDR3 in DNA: TGTGCCTGGAGCGGGACAGGGACCGCACCCCTCCACTTT. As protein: CAWSGTGTAPLHF. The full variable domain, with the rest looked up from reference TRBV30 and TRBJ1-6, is SQTIHQWPATLVQPVGSPLSLECTVEGTSNPNLYWYRQAAGRGLQLLFYSVGIGQISSEVPQNLSASRPQDRQFILSSKKLLLSDSGFYLCAWSGTGTAPLHFGNGTRLTVT.

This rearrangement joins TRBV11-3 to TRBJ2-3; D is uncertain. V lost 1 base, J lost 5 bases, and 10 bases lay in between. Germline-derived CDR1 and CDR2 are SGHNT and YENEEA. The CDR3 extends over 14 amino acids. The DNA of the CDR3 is TGTGCCAGCAGCTTAGCCCCCCTCGTAGATACGCAGTATTTT. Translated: CASSLAPLVDTQYF.

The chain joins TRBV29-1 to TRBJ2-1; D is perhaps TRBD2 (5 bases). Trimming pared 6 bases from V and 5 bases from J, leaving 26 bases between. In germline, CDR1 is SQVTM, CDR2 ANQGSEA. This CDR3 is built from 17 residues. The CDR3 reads CSVLSLEAVKRDNEQFF. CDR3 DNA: TGCAGCGTGCTGTCTCTCGAAGCGGTAAAAAGAGACAATGAGCAGTTCTTC.

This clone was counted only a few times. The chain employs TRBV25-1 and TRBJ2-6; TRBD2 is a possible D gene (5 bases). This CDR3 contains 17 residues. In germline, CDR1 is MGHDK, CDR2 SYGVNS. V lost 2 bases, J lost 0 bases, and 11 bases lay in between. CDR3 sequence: CASSEGGSSSGANVLTF. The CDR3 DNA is TGTGCCAGCAGTGAAGGCGGGTCGAGCTCTGGGGCCAACGTCCTGACTTTC.

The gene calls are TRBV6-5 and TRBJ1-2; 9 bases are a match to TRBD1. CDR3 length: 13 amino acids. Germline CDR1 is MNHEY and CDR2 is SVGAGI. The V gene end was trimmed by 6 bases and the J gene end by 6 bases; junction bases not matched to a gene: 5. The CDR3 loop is CASRPTGGHGYTF. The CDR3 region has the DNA TGTGCCAGCAGACCCACAGGGGGCCATGGCTACACCTTC.

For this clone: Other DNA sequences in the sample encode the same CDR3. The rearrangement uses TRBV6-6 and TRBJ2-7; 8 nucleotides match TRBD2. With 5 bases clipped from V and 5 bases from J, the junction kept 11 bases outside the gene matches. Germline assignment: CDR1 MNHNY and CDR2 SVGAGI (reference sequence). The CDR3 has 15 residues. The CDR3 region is CASSTPSGGSDEQYV. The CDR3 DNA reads TGTGCCAGCAGTACCCCCTCGGGAGGGTCAGACGAGCAGTACGTC.

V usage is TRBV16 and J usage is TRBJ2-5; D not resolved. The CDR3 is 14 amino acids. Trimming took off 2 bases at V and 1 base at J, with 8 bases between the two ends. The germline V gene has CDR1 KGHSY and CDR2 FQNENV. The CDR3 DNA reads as TGTGCCAGCAGCCAAGTGGCAAGCCAAGAGACCCAGTACTTC. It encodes CASSQVASQETQYF.

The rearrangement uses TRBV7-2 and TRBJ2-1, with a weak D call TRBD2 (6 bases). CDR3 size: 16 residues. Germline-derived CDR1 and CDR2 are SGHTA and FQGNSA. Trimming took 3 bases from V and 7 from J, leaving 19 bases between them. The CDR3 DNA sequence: TGTGCCAGCAGCTTTCGGCGGGAAGGAGGGGTTAATGAGCAGTTCTTC. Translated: CASSFRREGGVNEQFF.